This TCR beta chain derives from a study of blood T cell repertoires in COVID-19. Per the germline V gene, CDR1 is SGHTA and CDR2 is FQGNSA. The V end lost 5 bases, the J end lost 0 bases, and 9 bases lay between the germline ends. The CDR3 spans 14 residues. Original processing notes: The authors estimated nucleated cell counts from reference gene primer amplification. Profiling relied on immunoSEQ multiplex PCR, and the TCRdb table lists in-frame clones only, not all of them. For V, J and clone size, that table is used; D and trimming come from the DNA. The table includes roughly 70,000 clones, over 60% detected once. Patients from Seattle were sampled longitudinally, starting during active infection.

The receptor's source is a man in his 70s with COVID-19, enrolled during active disease. This chain uses TRBV7-2 with TRBJ2-3; D call uncertain. The specimen sequenced was peripheral blood. CDR3 nucleotide sequence: TGTGCCAGCAGCCCTACAGACAGCACAGATACGCAGTATTTT. Its translation: CASSPTDSTDTQYF.